This T cell receptor (beta chain) was captured in a study of cytomegalovirus exposure and HLA in healthy donors. Study-level results: It was 164 TCR beta chains that were listed as cytomegalovirus-associated. Among the CMV-associated chains, a few were confirmed in vitro as specific for CMV antigens.

The repertoire was sequenced with immunoSEQ multiplex PCR; TCRdb's copy has only in-frame clones and lacks some. The table shows fewer than 150,000 clones, with approximately 80% occurring only once. The V end was cut by 4 bases, the J end by 7 bases, with 7 bases between. There are 11 residues in the CDR3. CDR1 and CDR2 (germline): SGHAT, FQNNGV. The donors were members of the validation cohort, which comprised about 130 subjects and was separate from the first cohort of 666 subjects. This clone was counted between two and nine times. Its antigen remains unknown. This clonotype was sampled from a young man in good health and CMV-seropositive. What was sequenced was PBMCs. V usage is TRBV11-2 and J usage is TRBJ1-1; D unclear. Here the CDR3 reads CASSSGREAFF. The CDR3 region has the DNA TGTGCCAGCAGCTCCGGTCGTGAAGCTTTCTTT.